What follows are 9 T cell receptor beta chains derived from one specimen sequenced in a study of OX40 agonist ivuxolimab in advanced cancers. The repertoire was sequenced with immunoSEQ multiplex PCR; TCRdb's copy has only in-frame clones and lacks some. The sample consists of about 110,000 clones, 80% to 95% of them appearing once. Source: CD4+ or CD8+ T cells sorted from blood, taken in a trial of the OX40 agonist ivuxolimab. The receptors shown here come from an adult with an advanced solid tumor such as melanoma, head and neck, liver or kidney cancer.

V usage is TRBV12-2 and J usage is TRBJ2-1; the table's D call, TRBD2, has no DNA check behind it. TRBV12-2 is a pseudogene segment. This CDR3 region has 15 residues. The CDR3 region has the DNA TGTGCAAGTCGCTTATTAACTAGCCGGTGGATTGAGCAGTTCTTC. Protein: CASRLLTSRWIEQFF.

The chain couples TRBV23-1 to TRBJ2-2; 10 positions match TRBD1. TRBV23-1 is an ORF; its function is uncertain. The CDR3 is made up of 17 amino acids. After removal of 4 bases from V and 0 bases from J, the junction contained 5 bases not matched to a gene. DNA for the CDR3: TGCGCCAGCAGTCGTACGACAGGGGGCGCGAACACCGGGGAGCTGTTTTTT. It translates to CASSRTTGGANTGELFF.

This chain's CDR3 is CASSLGQTGVDGYTF. Here the CDR3 DNA reads TGTGCCAGCAGCTTAGGTCAGACAGGGGTGGATGGCTACACCTTC. J is TRBJ1-2 and V is TRBV11-2; 8 bases map to TRBD1. Germline trimming cut 1 base from V and 6 bases from J; bases unmatched to any gene: 7. CDR3 size: 15 residues. From germline, CDR1 is SGHAT and CDR2 FQNNGV.

V is TRBV30 and J is TRBJ2-6; the D gene is possibly TRBD2 (5 bases). Per germline, CDR1 GTSNPN and CDR2 SVGIG (reference sequence). The ends were cut back, 3 bases at V and 0 bases at J, with 12 bases in the middle. This CDR3 comprises 16 residues. Written as DNA, the CDR3 is TGTGCCTGGAGGGGAACGGGGTTCTCTGGGGCCAACGTCCTGACTTTC. Protein: CAWRGTGFSGANVLTF.

The rearrangement uses TRBV6-1 and TRBJ2-1; no firm D call. Trimming cost V 3 bases and J 6 bases, with 9 bases left between them. The CDR3 contains 13 residues. The germline CDR1 and CDR2 sequences are MNHNS and SASEGT. CDR3 sequence (DNA): TGTGCCAGCAGTGATTTGGCTACCAATGAGCAGTTCTTC. Translation gives CASSDLATNEQFF.

The V call is TRBV19, the J call TRBJ2-2; TRBD1 matches at 7 bases. Per the germline V gene, CDR1 is LNHDA and CDR2 is SQIVND (reference sequence). The J segment lost 6 bases and the V segment lost 1 base, leaving 8 bases of the junction unmatched. CDR3 length: 16 amino acids. The CDR3 reads CASSIATGPFPGELFF. CDR3 bases: TGTGCCAGTAGTATAGCGACAGGGCCCTTCCCCGGGGAGCTGTTTTTT. The complete variable domain, with remaining parts taken from reference TRBV19 and TRBJ2-2, reads DGGITQSPKYLFRKEGQNVTLSCEQNLNHDAMYWYRQDPGQGLRLIYYSQIVNDFQKGDIAEGYSVSREKKESFPLTVTSAQKNPTAFYLCASSIATGPFPGELFFGEGSRLTVL.

This chain joins TRBV7-9 and TRBJ1-2, with 8 nucleotides matching TRBD1. V dropped 4 bases and J dropped 7; count of bases not matched to a gene: 8. Germline V lookup: CDR1 SEHNR, CDR2 FQNEAQ (reference sequence). This CDR3 is built from 14 residues. Here the CDR3 reads CASSSPGTGGGYTF. The CDR3 DNA follows: TGTGCCAGCAGCTCACCCGGGACAGGAGGTGGCTACACCTTC.

The chain is built from TRBV11-3 and TRBJ2-7; tentative D call: TRBD2 (6 bases). CDR3 length: 13 residues. Trimming left V 0 bases short and J 6 bases short, with 9 bases between. From germline, CDR1 is SGHNT and CDR2 YENEEA. The CDR3 DNA reads as TGTGCCAGCAGCTTAGAGGGACTGGGCGAGCAGTACTTC. It encodes CASSLEGLGEQYF.

This chain links TRBV11-1 with TRBJ2-1; 10 nucleotides agree with TRBD2. Trimming removed 4 bases from V and 0 bases from J; junction bases left unmatched: 9. CDR3 size: 18 residues. Germline CDR1 reads SGHAT; CDR2 reads FQDESV (reference sequence). As DNA, the CDR3 is TGTGCCAGCAGCTCAGCGGGGGGGCCAATCAGCTCCTACAATGAGCAGTTCTTC. Its translation is CASSSAGGPISSYNEQFF.